This TCR beta chain was sequenced in a study of cytomegalovirus exposure and HLA in healthy donors (TCRdb year 2017). With respect to the entire study: An earlier analysis of approximately 640 of the donors reported 250 to 300 Gb of sequence data and around 110 million unique TCR beta sequences from approximately 180 million T cells. Alongside the repertoire data, information on donor age, sex, ethnicity and CMV serostatus was compiled. The study was designed to test whether signatures of past pathogen exposure could be identified by cataloging public T cell receptors. Typing coverage differed by locus: A, B, C, DRB1 and DQB1 were typed in about 629-640 donors, DQA1 in about 550, DPA1 in around 610, and DPB1 in approximately 450. Every repertoire in the discovery cohort had been generated on one and the same sequencing platform. An earlier analysis of 500 to 750 of the donors applied high-throughput TCR beta sequencing to assess whether each TCR beta V gene segment acted as functional or pseudogenic. Of the roughly 400 genotyped donors, about 84% fell in the genetic ancestry cluster associated with self-reported Caucasian donors. HLA typing included class I and class II loci at four-digit resolution. An early release that covered 500 to 800 HLA-typed donors contained around 300 gigabases of sequencing data and tens of millions of unique TCR sequences. A later genetic analysis used genome-wide SNP genotypes for about 65% of the 666 donors, treating that subset as a discovery cohort. Rather than drawing on any new phenotypic data, the later analysis identified candidate immune exposures from TCR beta sequences and the way those sequences occurred across donors. To predict cytomegalovirus infection status, the study combined high-throughput TCR immunosequencing, statistical association of individual TCRs with disease status, and machine learning. The T cell repertoires of 666 subjects were profiled by immunosequencing and related to cytomegalovirus serostatus. Besides the first cohort of roughly 640 subjects, a separate validation cohort made up of 120 different subjects was used. Across roughly 420 genotyped donors of the cohort, an average of approximately 240,000 unique TCR beta nucleotide sequences per donor were sequenced, and roughly 17% of those sequences were non-productive. In a later analysis, previously published TCR beta repertoires from about 670 donors were re-analyzed and high-resolution HLA genotyping was added so that TCR occurrence patterns could be studied. Roughly 5 DR-DQ haplotypes were handled as single units for association and clustering, since linkage in the cohort was strong. The study at large found these results: A few of the identified cytomegalovirus-associated TCR beta chains were confirmed in vitro to be specific for cytomegalovirus antigens. When HLA alleles, especially DR and DQ, strongly co-occurred, TCR associations were difficult to assign to individual alleles. The cohort was sequenced for TCR beta chains only, and without alpha or paired-chain data the features that could be detected were limited. A further reported finding was that TCR beta sequences accurately predicted the HLA-A and HLA-B alleles for most subjects in the first cohort. Cytomegalovirus status was reported to be diagnosed by the classifier with high specificity and sensitivity in both the original and validation cohorts. The sequencing pipeline was judged likely to have produced a cluster of highly shared sequence variants as a technical artifact. In an earlier analysis of some 500 of the donors, most TCR beta V segments appeared in productive rearrangements about 87% or about 30% of the time, broadly matching IMGT annotations. A later analysis found that most CMV-associated TCR beta chains appeared HLA-restricted, with HLA associations seemingly driven largely by CMV exposure. Correlated functional status among segregating V segments might be attributable to linkage disequilibrium, but an unknown experimental factor could not be ruled out. In a later analysis, around 17,000 TCR beta sequences were associated with specific HLA alleles at a false discovery rate of 0.05. A later genetic analysis associated a missense DCLRE1C variant with V-gene and J-gene trimming of TCR beta chains, and an independent cohort replicated the association. In a later analysis, HLA-associated TCR beta chains were found to be more clonally expanded and to have lower generation probabilities than equally common non-associated chains. The presence/absence analyses assumed that sequencing depth was roughly uniform across donors, and that assumption may not be true. According to a later genetic analysis, donors in an Asian-associated ancestry cluster had fewer N-insertions in productive TCRs than the approximately 670-donor mean. In a later analysis, TCR association rates were found to vary across HLA loci, with the most associated TCRs seen for DRB1 alleles and the fewest for HLA-C alleles. In the study, 164 TCR beta chains were listed as associated with cytomegalovirus. According to the authors, the approach could potentially be generalized to other disease states and immunological phenotypes. Some IMGT-functional V segments, including TRBV6-2 and TRBV6-3, could not be told apart with the 87-base-pair reads, so those segments were excluded. Because some donors lacked HLA typing at each locus, the association tests relied only on the typed subset. The earlier analysis of approximately 590 of the donors excluded about 16 rarely observed V segments, including chromosome 9 orphons, because counts were too low. Several of the top co-occurrence clusters appeared to be linked to parvovirus B19, influenza, CMV and Epstein-Barr virus, according to a later analysis. Immune exposure information for the cohort was limited to CMV serostatus. Most TCR sequences were seen in very few donors, while some public TCRs were found in many individuals.

The CDR3 runs 13 residues from the cysteine to the phenylalanine. Kept here is only the CDR3 DNA, which spans 39 bases and is read in frame from base 1. From the germline V gene, CDR1 is LGHNT and CDR2 is FRNRAP. V and J are trimmed by 7 bases and 3 bases, and the gene matches miss 6 bases of the junction. The library was built by means of the immunoSEQ multiplex PCR assay. For the multiplex PCR, a mixture combining 60 forward primers for TCR Vbeta segments and 13 reverse primers for TCR Jbeta segments was used. Amplification of the CDR3 region of rearranged TCR beta genes was performed with a multiplex PCR assay on genomic DNA. Amplified TCR beta libraries were sequenced as 87-base-pair reads on the Illumina HiSeq System. For the original study's pipeline: Across the 670 or so repertoires, a later analysis counted 75 million to 90 million unique TCR beta chains, approximately 12 million of which were shared by at least two donors. Raw reads were error-corrected and collapsed into unique sequences with a nearest-neighbor algorithm that merged closely related sequences to remove PCR and sequencing errors. To assign V, D and J gene segments, CDR3 sequences were aligned to IMGT reference sequences. For a sequence to be retained, a match of at least six nucleotides to both a V gene segment and a J gene segment was required. A rearrangement counted as productive if the CDR3 had no stop codons and remained in frame with V and J, and every other rearrangement counted as non-productive. Following IMGT convention, CDR3 was defined as the stretch from the second conserved V-encoded cysteine up to the conserved J-encoded phenylalanine. The earlier analysis of approximately 500 of the donors excluded sequences that lacked an unambiguous match to a single V gene segment. An earlier analysis of some 610 of the donors called V segments functional above 56.7% productive rearrangements and segregating when the between-donor standard deviation exceeded 5%. A statistical classification framework was built to diagnose cytomegalovirus status from the catalog of TCR beta chain sequences. V and J gene assignment, in a later analysis, came from comparing TCR nucleotide sequences with IMGT/GENE-DB human TR gene sequences. In a later analysis, CDR3 sequences and most-parsimonious VDJ recombination scenarios were assigned using the TCRdist pipeline. A later analysis defined each TCR beta chain by its CDR3 amino acid sequence plus V-gene family, and excluded reads lacking a unique V-gene family. To address suspected cross-contamination and a sequencing artifact, a later analysis removed some 620 highly shared, low-generation-probability nucleotide sequences. For each public chain, a later analysis derived a clonal expansion index from normalized ranks of inferred template counts within each repertoire. A later analysis computed generation probabilities with a VDJ recombination model fitted to out-of-frame rearrangements, and checked the results against IGoR. In a later analysis, TCR-TCR, TCR-HLA and TCR-CMV co-occurrence was scored with hypergeometric tests, and a repertoire-size bias correction was applied to TCR pairs. False discovery rates were estimated in a later analysis by permuting HLA or CMV assignments 20 times. In a later analysis, co-occurring TCRs were grouped using DBSCAN, with TCRdist sequence similarity added in when clustering inside HLA-allele-positive subsets. Co-occurrence clustering excluded repertoires with fewer than 30,000 or more than 120,000 public chains, plus five with anomalous nucleotide sharing. What TCRdb holds here is the immuneACCESS table cut down to in-frame rearrangements. Part of the clones is not present; checked against another copy, under half of the missing clones reflect an unresolved V gene, and the others are unexplained. V and J calls and clone size come straight from that table; D and trimming were deduced from the DNA. The sample profile shows 45,000 to 75,000 clones; about two thirds of them were found once. The ten largest clones represent roughly 19% of the sample.

The cohort comprised some 680 healthy bone marrow donors. At the time of sampling, every cohort member was nominally healthy, though immune exposures that went unrecorded were likely present. The donor was CMV seropositive and belonged to the group of 250 to 300 seropositive cohort members. A peripheral blood sample was collected from each donor, and TCR beta sequencing was performed on peripheral blood mononuclear cells. The Qiagen DNeasy Blood Extraction Kit was used to extract genomic DNA from the blood cell samples. Concerning this clone: This clone's antigen is unknown. One base away there is no much larger clone; base qualities are not given.

Sequenced input: PBMCs. Rearrangement joined TRBV12-5 to TRBJ2-7, with 7 central nucleotides matching TRBD1. The receptor was derived from a woman in her sixties in good health and CMV-seropositive. The sequenced DNA: TGTGCTAGTGCCTCTGACAGGGTCTACGAGCAGTACTTC. Its protein is CASASDRVYEQYF.